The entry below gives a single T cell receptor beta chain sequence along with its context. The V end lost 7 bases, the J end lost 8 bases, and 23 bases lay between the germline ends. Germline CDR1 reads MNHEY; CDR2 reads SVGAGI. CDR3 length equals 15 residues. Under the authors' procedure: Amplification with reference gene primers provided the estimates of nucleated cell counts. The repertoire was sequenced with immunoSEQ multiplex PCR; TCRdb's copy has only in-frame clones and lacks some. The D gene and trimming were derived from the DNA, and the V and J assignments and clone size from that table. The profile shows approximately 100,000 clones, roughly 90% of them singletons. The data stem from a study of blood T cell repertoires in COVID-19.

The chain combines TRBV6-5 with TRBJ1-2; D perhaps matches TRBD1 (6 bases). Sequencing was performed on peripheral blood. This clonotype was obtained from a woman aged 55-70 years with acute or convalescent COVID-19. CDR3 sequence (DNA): TGTGCCAGCATCAATAGAGGACCCGGGACAAAAGGCTACACCTTC. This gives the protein CASINRGPGTKGYTF.